This T cell receptor (beta chain) was identified in a study of shared clonotypes between healthy human individuals. Findings of the study overall: Estimated richness was generally greater in naive than memory subsets. Rarefaction gave evidence that sorted-subset sequencing remained incomplete despite large depth. Owing to a small donor count, the genetic and exposure-history diversity represented was limited.

Details on this clone: Its cognate antigen is unknown.

Per the original data handling: ImmunoSEQ junction-only sequences lacked quality scores, so their filtering differed. Only in-frame clones appear in the TCRdb table, and some are missing; sequencing was by immunoSEQ multiplex PCR. Clonal size and the V and J genes are those of that table, whereas D and trimming came from the DNA. The data show more than 2,000,000 clones, with just over 90% seen just once and under 0.45% held by the top ten. CDR3 size: 14 residues. V trimming: 5 bases; J trimming: 0 bases; junction bases outside the gene matches: 5. CDR1 is SGHRS and CDR2 is YFSETQ in the germline V gene.

The chain carries TRBV5-1 and TRBJ2-7; TRBD1 matches 7 bases. Sequencing was done on a sample of naive CD4+ T cells from PBMCs. Subset specified: CD45RA+ positively selected. The clonotype was recovered from a man between 18 and 35 years old in good health. Some clones in this sample may be carry-over from other donors' samples. The CDR3 nucleotides are TGCGCCAGCAGTACCGGGACAGACTCCTACGAGCAGTACTTC. Protein sequence: CASSTGTDSYEQYF.